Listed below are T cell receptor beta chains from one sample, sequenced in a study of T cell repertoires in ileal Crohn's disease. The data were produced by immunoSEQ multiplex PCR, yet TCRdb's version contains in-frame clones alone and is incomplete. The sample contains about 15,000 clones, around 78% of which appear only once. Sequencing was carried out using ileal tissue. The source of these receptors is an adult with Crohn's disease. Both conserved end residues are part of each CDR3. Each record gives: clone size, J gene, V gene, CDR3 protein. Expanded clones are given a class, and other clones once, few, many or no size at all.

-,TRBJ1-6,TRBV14,CASSQAGGNSPLHF
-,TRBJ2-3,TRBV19,CASRTGGQGGSDTQYF
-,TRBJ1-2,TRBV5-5,CASSLGTASYGYTF
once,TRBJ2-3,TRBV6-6,CASSYSGTGSDTQYF
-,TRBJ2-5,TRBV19,CASSPRQAQETQYF
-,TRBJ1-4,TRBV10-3,CAISGVPTGGLTNEKLFF
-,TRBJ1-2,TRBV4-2,CASSRGEFYGYTF
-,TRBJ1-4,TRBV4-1,CASSQGYTATNEKLFF
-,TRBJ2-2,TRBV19,CASKRRGDTGELFF
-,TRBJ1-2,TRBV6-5,CASRDRGNYGYTF
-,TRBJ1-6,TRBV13,CASSAAKGYSPLHF
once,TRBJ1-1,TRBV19,CASETGLQAFF
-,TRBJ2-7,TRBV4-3,CASSQGAGGGFYEQYF
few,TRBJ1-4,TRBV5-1,CASSFYPTGRNEKLFF
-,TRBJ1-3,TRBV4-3,CASSQGEGPSYF
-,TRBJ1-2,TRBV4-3,CASSQDGRGNYGYTF
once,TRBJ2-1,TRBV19,CASSNLLGTGVGEQFF
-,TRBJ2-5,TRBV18,CASSLVLTSNQQETQYF
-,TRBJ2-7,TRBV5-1,CASSPDRADPTYEQYF
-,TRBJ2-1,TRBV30,CACRDRRFYNEQFF
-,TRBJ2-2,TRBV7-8,CASSLGAGLTGELFF
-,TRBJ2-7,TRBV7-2,CASSPHRDRGYEQYF
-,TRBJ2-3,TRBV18,CASSPYFVTSSTDTQYF
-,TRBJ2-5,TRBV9,CASSALTGPETQYF
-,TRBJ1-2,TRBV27,CASHTGLSPDGYGYTF
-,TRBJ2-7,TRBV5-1,CASSLRTGSLTYEQYF
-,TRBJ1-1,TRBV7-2,CASSSQGDTEAFF
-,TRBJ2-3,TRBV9,CASSVARASGTDTQYF
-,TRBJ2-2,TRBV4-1,CASSPGTGELFF
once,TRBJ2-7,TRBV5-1,CASSLVSYEQYF
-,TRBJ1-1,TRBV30,CAWSVHSQGNTEAFF
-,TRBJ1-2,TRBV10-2,CASSDGQGDYGYTF
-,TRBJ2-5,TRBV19,CASSMGAGDQETQYF
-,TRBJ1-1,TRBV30,CAWRRQGATAEAFF
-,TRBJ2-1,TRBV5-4,CASSLMRGAYNEQFF
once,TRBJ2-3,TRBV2,CASLDRGPTDTQYF
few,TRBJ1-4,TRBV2,CASRQGISPIAATNEKLFF
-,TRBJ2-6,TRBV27,CASSLLTTGTSSGANVLTF
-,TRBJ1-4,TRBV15,CATSRSYREVGNKMFF
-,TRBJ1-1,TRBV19,CASSTRDTEAFF
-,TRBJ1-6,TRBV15,CATSAHREGDSPLHF
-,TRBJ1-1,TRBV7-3,CASSFGGLGTEAFF
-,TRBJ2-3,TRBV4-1,CASSQDGPGTDTQYF